The present entry profiles one TCR beta chain with its context. In patients chosen for sequencing, flow cytometry had shown CD8+CD57+ cell expansion. Among the patients, none had received any therapy at the time of blood sampling. The data stem from a study of CD8+CD57+ T cells in acquired aplastic anemia. Whole-study context: Each DNA sample taken from sorted CD4+ and CD8+ cells came to around 2.9 ug on average.

Profiles of TCR beta VDJ and CDR3 were generated from a genomic DNA template. One entry per CDR3 protein, called by TCRdb with MiXCR from the reads. The sample consists of 150,000 to 180,000 distinct CDR3 sequences, over 50% of them appearing once. The sequencing sample was made of sorted CD4+, CD8+, or CD8+CD57+ T cells (not recorded which) from PBMCs. This clonotype was sampled from a human donor with aplastic anemia.

CDR3 DNA: TGTGCCAGCAAAGCCAGCCCGACCTCTGGAAACACCATATATTTT. Translating it yields CASKASPTSGNTIYF. The chain uses TRBV2 and TRBJ1-3; D is ambiguous. Germline-derived CDR1 and CDR2 are SNHLY and FYNNEI. The V gene lost 7 bases and the J gene lost 0 bases, with 13 bases spanning the gap. This CDR3 region has 15 residues.